This T cell receptor beta chain was recovered during a study of blood T cell repertoires in COVID-19. Looking at the study overall: Samples representing acute and convalescent COVID-19 were sourced from the United States, Italy and Spain.

Profiled with immunoSEQ multiplex PCR; TCRdb holds only in-frame clones, not every one. Of roughly 200,000 clones listed, roughly 80% are singletons. The length of the CDR3 is 13 residues. In germline, CDR1 is SGHDN, CDR2 FVKESK. Trimming stripped 4 bases from V and 3 bases from J, with 9 bases between. Enrolled through a virtual design, the participants were between about 18 and 100 years of age and came from approximately 25 US areas. Participants were placed into cohorts based on the clinical history they reported. All exposed participants met a person with COVID-19 within 2 weeks before entering the study.

The origin of this receptor is a woman in her forties or fifties who had been exposed to COVID-19. The chain carries TRBV14 and TRBJ1-2; D is ambiguous. The sequenced sample consisted of PBMCs or T cells enriched from blood (not recorded which). The CDR3, as DNA: TGTGCCAGCAGCCGGGCCAAGTACTATGGCTACACCTTC. This sequence encodes CASSRAKYYGYTF.